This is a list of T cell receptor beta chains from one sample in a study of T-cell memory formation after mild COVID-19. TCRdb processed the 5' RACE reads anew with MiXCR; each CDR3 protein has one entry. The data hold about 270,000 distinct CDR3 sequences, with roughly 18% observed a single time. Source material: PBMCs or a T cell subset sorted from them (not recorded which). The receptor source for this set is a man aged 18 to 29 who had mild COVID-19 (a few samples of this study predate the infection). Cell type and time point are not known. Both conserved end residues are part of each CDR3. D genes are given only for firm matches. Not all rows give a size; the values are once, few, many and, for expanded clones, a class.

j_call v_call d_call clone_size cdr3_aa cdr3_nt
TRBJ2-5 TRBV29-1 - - CSGRWLYQETQYF TGCAGCGGCCGGTGGCTATACCAAGAGACCCAGTACTTC
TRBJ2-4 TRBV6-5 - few CASSLAGDIQYF TGTGCCAGCAGTTTGGCTGGGGACATTCAGTACTTC
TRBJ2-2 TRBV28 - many CASSFWFGAGELFF -
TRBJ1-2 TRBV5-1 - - CASSEGVTTYGYTF TGCGCCAGCAGTGAGGGCGTGACCACCTATGGCTACACCTTC
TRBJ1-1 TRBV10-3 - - CAIRSPMNTEAFF TGTGCCATCAGGAGCCCCATGAACACTGAAGCTTTCTTT
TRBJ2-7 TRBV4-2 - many CASSRLDSPSSYEQYF TGTGCCAGCAGCCGCCTGGACAGCCCTAGCTCCTACGAGCAGTACTTC
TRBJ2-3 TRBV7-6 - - CASSLTGGGDTQYF TGTGCCAGCAGCTTGACGGGGGGCGGGGATACGCAGTATTTT
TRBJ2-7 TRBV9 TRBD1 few CASSPSGRTGLGDGHEQYF TGTGCCAGCAGCCCAAGCGGTCGGACAGGGCTTGGGGATGGTCACGAGCAGTACTTC
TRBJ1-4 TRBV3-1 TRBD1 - CASSPGRGEATNEKLFF TGTGCCAGCAGCCCCGGCAGGGGGGAAGCAACTAATGAAAAACTGTTTTTT
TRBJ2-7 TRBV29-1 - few CSVAVPRLYEQYF TGCAGCGTCGCGGTACCACGGCTCTACGAGCAGTACTTC
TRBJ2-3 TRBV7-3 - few CASSLVRTDTQYF TGTGCCAGCAGCTTAGTCCGGACAGATACGCAGTATTTT
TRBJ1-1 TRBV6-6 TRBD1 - CASSYWDRPMNTEAFF TGTGCCAGCAGTTATTGGGACAGGCCGATGAACACTGAAGCTTTCTTT
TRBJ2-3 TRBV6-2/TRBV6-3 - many CASSSGLSTDTQYF TGTGCCAGCAGTTCCGGACTGAGCACAGATACGCAGTATTTT
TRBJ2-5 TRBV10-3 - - CAISDSLGTQETQYF TGTGCCATCAGTGACTCTTTGGGGACCCAAGAGACCCAGTACTTC
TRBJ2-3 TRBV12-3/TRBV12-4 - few CASSPPVSTSTDTQYF TGTGCCAGCAGCCCCCCCGTCAGCACTAGCACAGATACGCAGTATTTT
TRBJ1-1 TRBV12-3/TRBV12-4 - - CASSYLQAFF TGTGCCAGCAGTTACCTCCAAGCTTTCTTT